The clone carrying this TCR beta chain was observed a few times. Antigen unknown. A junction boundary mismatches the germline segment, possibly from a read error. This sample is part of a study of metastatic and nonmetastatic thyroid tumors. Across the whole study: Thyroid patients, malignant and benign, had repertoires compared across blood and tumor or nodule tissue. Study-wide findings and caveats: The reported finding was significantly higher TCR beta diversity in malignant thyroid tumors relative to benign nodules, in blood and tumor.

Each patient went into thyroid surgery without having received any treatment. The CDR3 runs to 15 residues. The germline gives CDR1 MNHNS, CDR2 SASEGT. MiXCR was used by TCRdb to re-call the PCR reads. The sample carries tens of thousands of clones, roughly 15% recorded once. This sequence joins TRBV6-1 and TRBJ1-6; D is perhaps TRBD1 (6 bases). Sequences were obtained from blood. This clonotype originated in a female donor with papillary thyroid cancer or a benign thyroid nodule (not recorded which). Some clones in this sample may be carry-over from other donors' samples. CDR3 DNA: TGTGCCAGCAGCCCGAAACAGGGAGTCAGGTCACCACTCCACTTT. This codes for CASSPKQGVRSPLHF.